Below are 21 T cell receptor beta chains sequenced from a single sample in a study of T cells in tumors after PD-1 blockade. Clones were sequenced by immunoSEQ multiplex PCR, and TCRdb holds only the in-frame ones, with some missing. The sample shows 55,000 to 65,000 clones, about 82% of them seen only once. The specimen was PBMCs, collected before anti-PD-1 treatment. These receptors were obtained from a human donor with basal cell carcinoma.

This clone has more than one count but fewer than ten. The gene calls are TRBV25-1 and TRBJ1-2, with TRBD1 as a possible D gene (5 bases). V was trimmed by 9 bases and J by 2 bases, leaving 10 bases between them. The CDR3 length is 12 residues. In germline, CDR1 is MGHDK, CDR2 SYGVNS. The CDR3 sequence: CARADTNYGYTF. Written as DNA, the CDR3 is TGTGCCAGGGCGGACACCAACTATGGCTACACCTTC.

The V call is TRBV6-1, the J call TRBJ1-2; weak D call: TRBD1 (5 bases). Germline CDR1 and CDR2: MNHNS and SASEGT. V lost 0 bases and J 4 bases, leaving 12 bases between the germline ends. This CDR3 is 15 amino acids long. The CDR3 region has the DNA TGTGCCAGCAGTGAAGCGTCGGGGCAGGCCTATGGCTACACCTTC. This translates into CASSEASGQAYGYTF.

J is TRBJ1-4 and V is TRBV5-6, with a weak D call TRBD1 (5 bases). This CDR3 comprises 14 residues. V lost 4 bases and J lost 8, with 15 bases in between. Germline V gene lookup returns CDR1 SGHDT and CDR2 YYEEEE. The CDR3 loop is CASSPGTGQEKLFF. The CDR3 coding sequence is TGTGCCAGCAGCCCTGGGACCGGGCAGGAAAAACTGTTTTTT.

V is TRBV15 and J is TRBJ2-3, with TRBD2 matching 8 bases. CDR1 LNHNV and CDR2 YYDKDF come from the germline V gene (reference sequence). The CDR3 totals 13 residues. V dropped 3 bases and J dropped 4; count of bases not matched to a gene: 0. The CDR3 nucleotides read TGTGCCACCAGCAGGGGACTAGCAGATACGCAGTATTTT. This translates into CATSRGLADTQYF.

The genes are TRBV30 and TRBJ2-7; 8 nucleotides align to TRBD1. Germline CDR1 and CDR2: GTSNPN and SVGIG (reference sequence). Trimming removed 3 bases from V and 0 bases from J; junction bases left unmatched: 7. The CDR3 is 15 amino acids. The CDR3 loop reads CAWRRTGTGSYEQYF. The CDR3 bases are TGTGCCTGGAGACGGACAGGGACCGGCTCCTACGAGCAGTACTTC.

The V gene is TRBV19, the J gene TRBJ2-2; D possibly corresponds to TRBD2 (6 bases). CDR1 is LNHDA, CDR2 SQIVND, per germline (reference sequence). The CDR3 runs to 15 residues. V shed 6 bases and J shed 3 bases, with 14 bases lying between them. This CDR3 is CASRSGGTYTGELFF. Written as DNA, the CDR3 is TGTGCCAGTAGGTCTGGAGGGACTTACACCGGGGAGCTGTTTTTT.

V is TRBV27 and J is TRBJ1-5; D call uncertain. Germline CDR1 and CDR2: MNHEY and SMNVEV (reference sequence). The ends were cut back, 4 bases at V and 5 bases at J, with 6 bases in the middle. The CDR3 has 12 residues. CDR3 sequence: CASSWRDQPQHF. CDR3 nucleotides: TGTGCCAGCAGTTGGAGGGATCAGCCCCAGCATTTT.

This sequence joins TRBV2 and TRBJ2-3; possibly TRBD2 for D (5 bases). Germline CDR1 and CDR2: SNHLY and FYNNEI. The CDR3 is made up of 17 amino acids. Trimming removed 1 base at V and 0 bases at J, with 14 bases between. The CDR3: CASSEEGPRTSTDTQYF. CDR3 nucleotide sequence: TGTGCCAGCAGTGAAGAAGGCCCCCGGACTAGCACAGATACGCAGTATTTT.

In DNA, the CDR3 is TGTGCCAGCAGTTCCTCCGGGACAGGGAGGAACGAGCAGTACTTC. Protein sequence: CASSSSGTGRNEQYF. This rearrangement joins TRBV27 to TRBJ2-7; 9 nucleotides match TRBD1. In germline, CDR1 is MNHEY, CDR2 SMNVEV (reference sequence). The junction had 9 bases not matched to a gene; V was cut back by 4 bases and J by 5 bases. The CDR3 is made up of 15 amino acids.

The V call is TRBV6-1, the J call TRBJ1-1; D is possibly TRBD1 (5 bases). The germline V gene has CDR1 MNHNS and CDR2 SASEGT. Trimming took off 2 bases at V and 11 bases at J, with 15 bases between the two ends. CDR3 length: 13 residues. The CDR3 nucleotides are TGTGCCAGCAGTGAATTAGGGGCGGTGGTGGCTTTCTTT. This codes for CASSELGAVVAFF.

The rearrangement joins TRBV29-1 to TRBJ2-3, with D possibly called TRBD1 or TRBD2 (5 bases each). Trimming removed 1 base from V and 9 bases from J, with 11 bases in between. From germline, CDR1 is SQVTM and CDR2 ANQGSEA. This CDR3 has 12 residues. CDR3 sequence (DNA): TGCAGCGTTGAAGGGGGCGGGCGAACGCAGTATTTT. It yields the protein CSVEGGGRTQYF.

The chain combines TRBV5-1 with TRBJ2-1; 7 nucleotides line up with TRBD2. The CDR3 has 16 amino acids. Germline CDR1 and CDR2: SGHRS and YFSETQ. V shed 0 bases and J 2 bases; nucleotides not matched to a gene: 5. DNA for the CDR3: TGCGCCAGCAGCTTGGTACCGGGGGGTACCTACAATGAGCAGTTCTTC. Its protein product is CASSLVPGGTYNEQFF. Variable domain in full (rest from reference TRBV5-1 and TRBJ2-1): KAGVTQTPRYLIKTRGQQVTLSCSPISGHRSVSWYQQTPGQGLQFLFEYFSETQRNKGNFPGRFSGRQFSNSRSEMNVSTLELGDSALYLCASSLVPGGTYNEQFFGPGTRLTVL.

The chain recombines TRBV12-3 or TRBV12-4 with TRBJ1-2; TRBD1 agrees at 7 bases. This CDR3 is 13 amino acids long. Losses at the gene ends were 7 bases for V and 7 bases for J; bases not matched to a gene: 9. The CDR3 DNA follows: TGTGCCAGCACGTTACAGGGGATAAGTGGCTACACCTTC. This encodes CASTLQGISGYTF.

This chain links TRBV5-1 with TRBJ2-3, with D tentatively TRBD1 (6 bases). CDR1 SGHRS and CDR2 YFSETQ come from the germline V gene. Trimming took off 4 bases at V and 0 bases at J, with 15 bases between the two ends. This CDR3 region has 16 residues. CDR3 protein: CASSRKTGPSTDTQYF. In DNA, the CDR3 is TGCGCCAGCAGCAGGAAGACAGGTCCTAGCACAGATACGCAGTATTTT.

The chain uses TRBV6-1 and TRBJ1-5, with D uncertain. Germline V gene lookup returns CDR1 MNHNS and CDR2 SASEGT. Trimming shortened V by 8 bases and J by 2 bases, and 10 bases separated the two germline ends. The CDR3 totals 13 residues. In DNA, the CDR3 is TGTGCCAGCGATGATAGAGGCAATCAGCCCCAGCATTTT. As protein: CASDDRGNQPQHF.

The chain is built from TRBV4-1 and TRBJ1-1; D uncertain. CDR1 MGHRA and CDR2 YSYEKL come from the germline V gene. The CDR3 is made up of 16 amino acids. Trimming took 0 bases from V and 6 from J, leaving 17 bases between them. In nucleotides, the CDR3 is TGCGCCAGCAGCCAAGAGGTAGGACTCCTAGGATCTGAAGCTTTCTTT. It codes for CASSQEVGLLGSEAFF.

J is TRBJ1-6 and V is TRBV13; TRBD1 agrees at 7 bases. V lost 5 bases, J lost 7 bases, and 14 bases stayed unmatched. The CDR3 runs to 17 residues. Germline CDR1 is PRHDT and CDR2 is FYEKMQ (reference sequence). CDR3 sequence reads: CASSRGVGGGLNSPLHF. Here the CDR3 DNA reads TGTGCCAGCAGCCGCGGGGTAGGGGGCGGGCTCAATTCACCCCTCCACTTT.

The rearrangement uses TRBV5-6 and TRBJ1-2; D is possibly TRBD1 (5 bases). CDR3 length: 12 amino acids. Germline CDR1 SGHDT, CDR2 YYEEEE. V dropped 4 bases and J dropped 4 bases, with 8 bases sitting between them. DNA for the CDR3: TGTGCCAGCAGCAAAGACAGCTATGGCTACACCTTC. Translation gives CASSKDSYGYTF.

This clone was seen a single time. CDR3 region: CASSQEIWRGGLSSYEQYF. The CDR3 DNA is TGTGCCAGCAGCCAAGAAATATGGAGGGGTGGCCTAAGCTCCTACGAGCAGTACTTC. The V and J genes are TRBV3-1 (or the pseudogene TRBV3-2) and TRBJ2-7; tentatively, D is TRBD2 (6 bases). Trimming removed 0 bases at V and 0 bases at J, with 21 bases between. Germline assignment: CDR1 LGHDT and CDR2 YNNKEL (reference sequence). The CDR3 sequence is 19 residues long.

The count of this clone is one. V usage is TRBV4-1 and J usage is TRBJ1-2, with D maybe TRBD1 (6 bases). The CDR3 runs 19 residues. Germline CDR1 is MGHRA and CDR2 is YSYEKL. The V and J ends lost 1 base and 5 bases respectively, with 26 bases between them. The CDR3 DNA follows: TGCGCCAGCAGCCAAGCCAAATCAGGTGCGCGGGACAACTCGTATGGCTACACCTTC. This translates into CASSQAKSGARDNSYGYTF.

The chain joins TRBV2 to TRBJ1-5; D gene uncertain. The CDR3 is made up of 14 amino acids. Deletions cut 1 base from V and 0 bases from J, with 4 bases between. Germline V CDR1 and CDR2: SNHLY, FYNNEI. CDR3 loop: CASSEVYSNQPQHF. The CDR3 region has the DNA TGTGCCAGCAGTGAAGTTTATAGCAATCAGCCCCAGCATTTT.